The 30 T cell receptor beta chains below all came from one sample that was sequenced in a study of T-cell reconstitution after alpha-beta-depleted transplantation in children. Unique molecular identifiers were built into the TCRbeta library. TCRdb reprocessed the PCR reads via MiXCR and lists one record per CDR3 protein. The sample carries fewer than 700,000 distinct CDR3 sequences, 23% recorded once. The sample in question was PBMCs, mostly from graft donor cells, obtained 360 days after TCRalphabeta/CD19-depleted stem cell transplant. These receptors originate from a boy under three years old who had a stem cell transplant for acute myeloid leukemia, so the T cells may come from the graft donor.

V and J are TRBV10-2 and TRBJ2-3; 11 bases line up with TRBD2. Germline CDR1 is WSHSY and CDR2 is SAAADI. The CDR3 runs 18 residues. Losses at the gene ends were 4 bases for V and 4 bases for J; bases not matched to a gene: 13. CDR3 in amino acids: CASSVPSTSGAVADTQYF. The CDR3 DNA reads TGCGCCAGCAGTGTCCCCTCGACTAGCGGGGCGGTTGCAGATACGCAGTATTTT.

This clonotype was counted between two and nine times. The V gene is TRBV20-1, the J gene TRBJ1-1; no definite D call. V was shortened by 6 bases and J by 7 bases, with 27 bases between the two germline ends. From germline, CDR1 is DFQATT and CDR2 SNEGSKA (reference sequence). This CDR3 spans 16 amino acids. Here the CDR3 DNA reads TGCAGTGCGACTGGCCCCACGGGAAAACTAAGTGGTGAAGCTTTCTTT. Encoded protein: CSATGPTGKLSGEAFF.

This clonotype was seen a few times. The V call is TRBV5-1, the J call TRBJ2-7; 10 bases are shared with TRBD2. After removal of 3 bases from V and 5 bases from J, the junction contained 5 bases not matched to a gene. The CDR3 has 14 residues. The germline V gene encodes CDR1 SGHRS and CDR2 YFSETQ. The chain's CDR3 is CASSWTSGTHEQYF. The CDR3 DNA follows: TGCGCCAGCAGCTGGACTAGCGGTACCCACGAGCAGTACTTC.

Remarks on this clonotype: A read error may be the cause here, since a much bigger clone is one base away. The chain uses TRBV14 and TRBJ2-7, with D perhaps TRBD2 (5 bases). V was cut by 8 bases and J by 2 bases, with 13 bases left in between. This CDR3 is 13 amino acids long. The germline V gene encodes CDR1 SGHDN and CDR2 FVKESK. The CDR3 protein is CASSSLLAYEQYV. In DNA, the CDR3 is TGTGCCAGCTCCAGCCTACTAGCCTACGAGCAGTACGTC.

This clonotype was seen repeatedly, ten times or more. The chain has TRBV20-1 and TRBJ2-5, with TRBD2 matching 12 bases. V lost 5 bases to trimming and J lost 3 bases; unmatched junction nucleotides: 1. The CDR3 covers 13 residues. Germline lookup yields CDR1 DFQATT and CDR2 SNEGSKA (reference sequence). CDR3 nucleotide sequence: TGCAGTGCTCTAGCGGGGGGGAAAGAGACCCAGTACTTC. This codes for CSALAGGKETQYF.

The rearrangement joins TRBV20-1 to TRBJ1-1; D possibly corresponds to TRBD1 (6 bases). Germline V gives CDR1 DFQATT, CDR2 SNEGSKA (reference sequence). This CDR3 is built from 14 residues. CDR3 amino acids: CSAPNREANTEAFF. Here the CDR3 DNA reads TGCAGCGCGCCAAACAGGGAAGCCAACACTGAAGCTTTCTTT.

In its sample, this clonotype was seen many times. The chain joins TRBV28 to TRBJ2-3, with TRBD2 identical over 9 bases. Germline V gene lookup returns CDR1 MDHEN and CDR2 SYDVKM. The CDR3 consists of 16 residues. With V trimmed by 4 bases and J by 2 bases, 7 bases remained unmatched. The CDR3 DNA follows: TGTGCCAGCAGTTCCCTAGCGGGGTTGGTCACAGATACGCAGTATTTT. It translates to CASSSLAGLVTDTQYF.

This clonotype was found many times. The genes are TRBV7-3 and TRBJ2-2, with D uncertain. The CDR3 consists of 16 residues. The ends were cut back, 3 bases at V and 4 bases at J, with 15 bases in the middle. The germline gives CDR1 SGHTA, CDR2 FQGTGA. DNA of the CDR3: TGTGCCAGCAGCTTGAACAGTCCAATTTCCACCGGGGAGCTGTTTTTT. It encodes CASSLNSPISTGELFF.

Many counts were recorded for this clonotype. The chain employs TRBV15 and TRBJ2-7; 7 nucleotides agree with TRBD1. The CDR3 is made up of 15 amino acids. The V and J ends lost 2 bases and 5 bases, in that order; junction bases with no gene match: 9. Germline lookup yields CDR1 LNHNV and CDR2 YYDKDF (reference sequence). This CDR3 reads CATSRTNRGPHEQYV. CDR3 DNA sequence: TGTGCCACCAGCAGAACTAACAGGGGCCCCCACGAGCAGTACGTC.

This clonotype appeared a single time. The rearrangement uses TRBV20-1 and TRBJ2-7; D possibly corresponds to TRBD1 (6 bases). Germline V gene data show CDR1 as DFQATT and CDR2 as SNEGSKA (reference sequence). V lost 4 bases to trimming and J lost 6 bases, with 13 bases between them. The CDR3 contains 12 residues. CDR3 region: CSATGTRSEQYF. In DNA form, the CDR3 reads TGCAGTGCTACCGGGACAAGGAGCGAGCAGTACTTC.

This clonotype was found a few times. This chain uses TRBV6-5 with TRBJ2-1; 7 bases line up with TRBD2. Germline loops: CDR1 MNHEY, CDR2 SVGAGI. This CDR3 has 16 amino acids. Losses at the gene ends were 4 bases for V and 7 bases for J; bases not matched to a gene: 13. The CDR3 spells CASSFWGGVVWNEQFF. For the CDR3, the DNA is TGTGCCAGCAGTTTTTGGGGGGGGGTTGTATGGAATGAGCAGTTCTTC.

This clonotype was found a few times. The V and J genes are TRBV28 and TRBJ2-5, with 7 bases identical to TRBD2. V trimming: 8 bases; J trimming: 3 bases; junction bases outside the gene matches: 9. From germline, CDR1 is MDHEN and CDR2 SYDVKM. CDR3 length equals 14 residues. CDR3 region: CASLGLAAKETQYF. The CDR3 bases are TGTGCCAGCCTGGGGCTAGCGGCAAAAGAGACCCAGTACTTC.

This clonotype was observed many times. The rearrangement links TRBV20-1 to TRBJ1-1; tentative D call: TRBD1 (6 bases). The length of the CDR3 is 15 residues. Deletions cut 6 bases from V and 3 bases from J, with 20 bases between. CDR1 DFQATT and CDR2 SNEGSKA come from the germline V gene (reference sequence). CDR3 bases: TGCAGTGCCCAATGGGGGCTCCTGAGCGACACTGAAGCTTTCTTT. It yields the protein CSAQWGLLSDTEAFF.

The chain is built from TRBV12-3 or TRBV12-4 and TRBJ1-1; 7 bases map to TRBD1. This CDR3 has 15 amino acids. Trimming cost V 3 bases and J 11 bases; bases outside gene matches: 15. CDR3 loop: CASSFIGTVGTRAFF. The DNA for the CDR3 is TGTGCCAGCAGTTTCATCGGGACAGTTGGTACGAGGGCTTTCTTT.

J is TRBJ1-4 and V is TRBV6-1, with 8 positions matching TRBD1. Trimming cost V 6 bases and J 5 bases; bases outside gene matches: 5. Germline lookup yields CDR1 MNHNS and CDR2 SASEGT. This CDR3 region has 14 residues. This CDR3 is CASSLQGDNEKLFF. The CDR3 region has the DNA TGTGCCAGCAGCCTACAGGGGGACAATGAAAAACTGTTTTTT.

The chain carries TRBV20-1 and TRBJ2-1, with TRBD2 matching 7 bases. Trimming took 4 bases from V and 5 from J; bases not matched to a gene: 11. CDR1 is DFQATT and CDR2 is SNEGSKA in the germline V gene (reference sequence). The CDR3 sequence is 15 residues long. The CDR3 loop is CSAKGAAGVHNEQFF. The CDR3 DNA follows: TGCAGTGCTAAAGGTGCCGCGGGGGTTCACAATGAGCAGTTCTTC.

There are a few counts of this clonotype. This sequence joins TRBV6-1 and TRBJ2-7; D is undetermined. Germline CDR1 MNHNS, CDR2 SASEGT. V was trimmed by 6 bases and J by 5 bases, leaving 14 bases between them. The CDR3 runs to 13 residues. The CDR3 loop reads CASSHGPVNEQYF. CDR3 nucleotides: TGTGCCAGCAGCCACGGACCTGTCAACGAGCAGTACTTC.

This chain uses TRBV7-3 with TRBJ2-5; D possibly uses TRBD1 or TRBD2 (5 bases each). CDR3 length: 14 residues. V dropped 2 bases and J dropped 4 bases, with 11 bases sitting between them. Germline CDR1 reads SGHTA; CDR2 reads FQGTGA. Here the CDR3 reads CASSLGGMGETQYF. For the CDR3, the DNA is TGTGCCAGCAGCTTAGGGGGTATGGGAGAGACCCAGTACTTC.

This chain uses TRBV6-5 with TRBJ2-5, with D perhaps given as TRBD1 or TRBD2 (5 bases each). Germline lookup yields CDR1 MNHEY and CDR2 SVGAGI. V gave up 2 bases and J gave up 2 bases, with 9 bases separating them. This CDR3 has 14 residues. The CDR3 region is CASSYAGRQETQYF. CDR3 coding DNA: TGTGCCAGCAGTTACGCAGGGAGACAAGAGACCCAGTACTTC.

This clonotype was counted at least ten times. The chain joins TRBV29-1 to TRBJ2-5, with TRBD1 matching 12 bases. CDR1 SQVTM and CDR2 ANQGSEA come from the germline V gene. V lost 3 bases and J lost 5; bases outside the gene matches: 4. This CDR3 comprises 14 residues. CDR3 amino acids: CSVEPGQGAETQYF. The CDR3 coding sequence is TGCAGCGTTGAGCCGGGACAGGGGGCTGAGACCCAGTACTTC.

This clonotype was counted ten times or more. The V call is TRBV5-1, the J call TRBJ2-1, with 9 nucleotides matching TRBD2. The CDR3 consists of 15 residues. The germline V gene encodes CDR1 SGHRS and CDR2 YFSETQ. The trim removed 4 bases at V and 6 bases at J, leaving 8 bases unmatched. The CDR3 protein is CASSQTSGVLNEQFF. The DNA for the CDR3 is TGCGCCAGCAGCCAGACTAGCGGAGTCCTCAATGAGCAGTTCTTC.

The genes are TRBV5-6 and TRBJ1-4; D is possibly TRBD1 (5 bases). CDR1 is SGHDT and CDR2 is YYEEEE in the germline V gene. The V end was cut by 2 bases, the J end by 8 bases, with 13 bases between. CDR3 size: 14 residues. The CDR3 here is CASSLNMGREKLFF. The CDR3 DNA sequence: TGTGCCAGCAGCTTAAACATGGGACGAGAAAAACTGTTTTTT.

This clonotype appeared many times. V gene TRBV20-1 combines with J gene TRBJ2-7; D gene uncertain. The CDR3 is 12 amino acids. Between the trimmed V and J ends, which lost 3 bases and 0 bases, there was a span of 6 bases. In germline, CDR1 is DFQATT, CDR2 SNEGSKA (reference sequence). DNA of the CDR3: TGCAGTGCTAGGCGGAACTCCTACGAGCAGTACGTC. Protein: CSARRNSYEQYV.

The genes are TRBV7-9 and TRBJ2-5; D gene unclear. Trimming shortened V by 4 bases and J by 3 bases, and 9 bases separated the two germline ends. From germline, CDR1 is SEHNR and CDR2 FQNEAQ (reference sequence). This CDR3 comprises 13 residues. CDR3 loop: CASSSVNKETQYF. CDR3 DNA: TGTGCCAGCAGCTCCGTCAATAAAGAGACCCAGTACTTC. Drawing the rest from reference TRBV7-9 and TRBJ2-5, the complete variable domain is DTGVSQNPRHKITKRGQNVTFRCDPISEHNRLYWYRQTLGQGPEFLTYFQNEAQLEKSRLLSDRFSAERPKGSFSTLEIQRTEQGDSAMYLCASSSVNKETQYFGPGTRLLVL.

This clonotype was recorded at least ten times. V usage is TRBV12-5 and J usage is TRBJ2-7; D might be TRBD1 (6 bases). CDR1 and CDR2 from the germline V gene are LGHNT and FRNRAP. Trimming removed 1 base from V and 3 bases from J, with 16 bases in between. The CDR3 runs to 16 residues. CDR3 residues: CASGLDLLGHLYEQYF. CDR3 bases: TGTGCTAGTGGTTTGGACCTTCTGGGACACCTCTACGAGCAGTACTTC.

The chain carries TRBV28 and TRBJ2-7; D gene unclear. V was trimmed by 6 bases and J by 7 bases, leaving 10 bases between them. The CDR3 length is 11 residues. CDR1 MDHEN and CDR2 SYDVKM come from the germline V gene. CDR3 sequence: CASSPRREQYF. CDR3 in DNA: TGTGCCAGCAGCCCAAGAAGGGAGCAGTACTTC.

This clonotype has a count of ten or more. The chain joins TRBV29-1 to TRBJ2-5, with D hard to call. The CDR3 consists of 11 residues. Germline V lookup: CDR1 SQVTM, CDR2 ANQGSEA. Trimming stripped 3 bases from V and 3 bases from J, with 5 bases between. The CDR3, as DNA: TGCAGCGTTGATACAGAAGAGACCCAGTACTTC. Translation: CSVDTEETQYF.

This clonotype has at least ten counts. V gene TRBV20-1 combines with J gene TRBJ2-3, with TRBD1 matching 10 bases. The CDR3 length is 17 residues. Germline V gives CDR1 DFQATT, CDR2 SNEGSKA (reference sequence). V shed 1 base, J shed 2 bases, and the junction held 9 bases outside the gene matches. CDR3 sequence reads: CSARAGSDRGVTDTQYF. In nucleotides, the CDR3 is TGCAGTGCTAGAGCCGGATCGGACAGGGGGGTCACAGATACGCAGTATTTT.

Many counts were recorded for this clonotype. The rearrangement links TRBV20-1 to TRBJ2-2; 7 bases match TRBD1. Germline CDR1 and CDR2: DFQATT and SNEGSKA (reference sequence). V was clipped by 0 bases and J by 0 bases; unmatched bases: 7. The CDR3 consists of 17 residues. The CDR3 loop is CSARDRAGTANTGELFF. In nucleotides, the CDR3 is TGCAGTGCTAGAGATCGAGCCGGGACAGCGAACACCGGGGAGCTGTTTTTT.

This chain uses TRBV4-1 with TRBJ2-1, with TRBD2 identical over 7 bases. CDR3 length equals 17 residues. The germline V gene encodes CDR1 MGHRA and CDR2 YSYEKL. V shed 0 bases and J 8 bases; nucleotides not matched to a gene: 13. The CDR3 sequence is CASSQDTAAGPRDEQFF. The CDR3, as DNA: TGCGCCAGCAGCCAAGATACGGCAGCGGGGCCTCGGGATGAGCAGTTCTTC.